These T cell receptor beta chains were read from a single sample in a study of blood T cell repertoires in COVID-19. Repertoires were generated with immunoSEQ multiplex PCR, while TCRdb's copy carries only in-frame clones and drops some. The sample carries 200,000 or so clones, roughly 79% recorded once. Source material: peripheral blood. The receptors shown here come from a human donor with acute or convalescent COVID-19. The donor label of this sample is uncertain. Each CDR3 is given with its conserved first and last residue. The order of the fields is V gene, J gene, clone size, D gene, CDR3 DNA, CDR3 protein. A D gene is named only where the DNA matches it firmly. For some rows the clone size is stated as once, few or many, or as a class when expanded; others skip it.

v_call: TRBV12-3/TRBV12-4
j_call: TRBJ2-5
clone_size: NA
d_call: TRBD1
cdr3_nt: TGTGCCAGCAAGCGGACAGGGGGAGAGACCCAGTACTTC
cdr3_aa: CASKRTGGETQYF

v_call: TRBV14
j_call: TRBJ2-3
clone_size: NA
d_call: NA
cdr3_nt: TGTGCCAGCAGCGGGAGAGATACGCAGTATTTT
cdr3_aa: CASSGRDTQYF

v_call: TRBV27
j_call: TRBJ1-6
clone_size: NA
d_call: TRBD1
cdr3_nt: TGTGCCAGCAGTTTACGGTGGGGACAGCCTAATTCACCCCTCCACTTT
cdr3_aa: CASSLRWGQPNSPLHF

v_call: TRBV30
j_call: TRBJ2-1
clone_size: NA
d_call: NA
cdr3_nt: TGTGCCTGGAGTGTACGAGGCTCTGGGGGGAGCTCCTACAATGAGCAGTTCTTC
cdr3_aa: CAWSVRGSGGSSYNEQFF

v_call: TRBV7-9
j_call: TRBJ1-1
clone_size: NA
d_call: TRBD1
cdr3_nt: TGTGCCAGCAGCTGGACAGGGGGAGAAGCTTTCTTT
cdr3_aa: CASSWTGGEAFF

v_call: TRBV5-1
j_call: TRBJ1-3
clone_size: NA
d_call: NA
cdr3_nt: TGCGCCAGCAGCCCGCAGGTACAACTCTCTGGAAACACCATATATTTT
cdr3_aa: CASSPQVQLSGNTIYF

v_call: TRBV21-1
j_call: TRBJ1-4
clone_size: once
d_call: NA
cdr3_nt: TGTGCCAGCAGCACTTGGACAGAGGGGGATGAAAAACTGTTTTTT
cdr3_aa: CASSTWTEGDEKLFF

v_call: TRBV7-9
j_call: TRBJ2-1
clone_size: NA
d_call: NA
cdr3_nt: TGTGCCAGCAGCTTACCGCCGGGACTCCAGGCCTATGCTGAGCAGTTCTTC
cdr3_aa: CASSLPPGLQAYAEQFF

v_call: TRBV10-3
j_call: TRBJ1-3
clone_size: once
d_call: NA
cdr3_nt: TGTGCCACATCTGGCGGGTTTGGAAACACCATATATTTT
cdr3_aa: CATSGGFGNTIYF

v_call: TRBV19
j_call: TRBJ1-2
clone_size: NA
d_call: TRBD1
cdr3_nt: TGTGCCAGTAGTTCGAGGCAGGGGGGATCCTATGGCTACACCTTC
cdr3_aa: CASSSRQGGSYGYTF

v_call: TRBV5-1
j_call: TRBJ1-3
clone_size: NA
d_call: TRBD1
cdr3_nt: TGCGCCAGCAGCTTACCGGGACAGGGCTCTGGAAACACCATATATTTT
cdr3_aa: CASSLPGQGSGNTIYF

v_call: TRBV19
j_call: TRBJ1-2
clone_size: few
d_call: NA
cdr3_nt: TGTGCCAGTAGTGCCCTAAGGCAGGGCTATGGCTACACCTTC
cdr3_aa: CASSALRQGYGYTF

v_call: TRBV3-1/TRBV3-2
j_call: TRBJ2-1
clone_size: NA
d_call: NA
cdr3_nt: TGTGCCAGCAGCCAAGAGACAGGCCTTTCTCCAAATGAGCAGTTCTTC
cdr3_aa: CASSQETGLSPNEQFF

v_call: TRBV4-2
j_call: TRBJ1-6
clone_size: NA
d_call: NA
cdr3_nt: TGTGCCAGCAGCCCAGTGCCCCCCAATTCACCCCTCCACTTT
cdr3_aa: CASSPVPPNSPLHF

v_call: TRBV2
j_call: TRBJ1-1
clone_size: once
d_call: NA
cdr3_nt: TGTGCCAAGCAAGGAGGGGACGGCACTGAAGCTTTCTTT
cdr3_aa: CAKQGGDGTEAFF

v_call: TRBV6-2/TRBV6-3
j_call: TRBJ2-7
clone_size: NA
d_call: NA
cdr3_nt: TGTGCCAGCAGTGGAGCCTACGAGCAGTACTTC
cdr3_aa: CASSGAYEQYF

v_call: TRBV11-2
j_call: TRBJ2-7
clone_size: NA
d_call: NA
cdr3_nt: TGTGCCAGCAGCCCCACTTCAGGGGACCCCTACGAGCAGTACTTC
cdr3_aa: CASSPTSGDPYEQYF

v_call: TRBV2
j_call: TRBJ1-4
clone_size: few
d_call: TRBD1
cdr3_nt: TGTGCCAGCAGTGAATCCCCGACAGGGGCCTTTGCAACTAATGAAAAACTGTTTTTT
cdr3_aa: CASSESPTGAFATNEKLFF

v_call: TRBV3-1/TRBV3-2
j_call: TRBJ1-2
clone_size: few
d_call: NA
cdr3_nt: TGTGCCAGCAGCCAGGGGGCCGGCTACACCTTC
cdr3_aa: CASSQGAGYTF

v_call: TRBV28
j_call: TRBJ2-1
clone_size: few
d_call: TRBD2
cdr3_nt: TGTGCCAGCAGGACTAGCGGGGAATACAATGAGCAGTTCTTC
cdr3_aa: CASRTSGEYNEQFF

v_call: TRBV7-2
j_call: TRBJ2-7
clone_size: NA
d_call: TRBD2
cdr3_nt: TGTGCCAGCAGCTTAGCAGGGGAGGGAACCTACGAGCAGTACTTC
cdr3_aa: CASSLAGEGTYEQYF

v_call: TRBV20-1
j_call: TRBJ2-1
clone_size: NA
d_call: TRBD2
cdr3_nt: TGCAGTGCTAGTGGGACTAGCATCAATGAGCAGTTCTTC
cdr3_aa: CSASGTSINEQFF

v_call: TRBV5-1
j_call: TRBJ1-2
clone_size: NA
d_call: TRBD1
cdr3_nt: TGCGCCAGCAGCGTGCAGGGGGCCGGCGGCTACACCTTC
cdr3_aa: CASSVQGAGGYTF

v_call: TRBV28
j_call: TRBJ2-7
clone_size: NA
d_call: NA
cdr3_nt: TGTGCCAGCAGCCCTGGGACACTTTACGAGCAGTACTTC
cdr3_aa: CASSPGTLYEQYF

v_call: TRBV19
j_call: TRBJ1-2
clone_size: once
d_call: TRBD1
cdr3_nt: TGTGCCAGTAGTATCGGAGCAGGGGGCGCAGATGGCTACACCTTC
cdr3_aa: CASSIGAGGADGYTF

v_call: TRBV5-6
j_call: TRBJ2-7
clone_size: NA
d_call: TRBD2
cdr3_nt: TGTGCCAGCAGCTTGGAAGGACTAGCGGGAGAGCAGTACTTC
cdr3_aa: CASSLEGLAGEQYF

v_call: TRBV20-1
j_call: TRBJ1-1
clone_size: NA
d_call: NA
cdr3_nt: TGCAGTGCTAGTCCTGTGACTGAAGCTTTCTTT
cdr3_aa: CSASPVTEAFF

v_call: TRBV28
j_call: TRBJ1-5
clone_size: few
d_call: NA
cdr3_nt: TGTGCCAGCAGCTCCGGAGGTAGCAATCAGCCCCAGCATTTT
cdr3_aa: CASSSGGSNQPQHF

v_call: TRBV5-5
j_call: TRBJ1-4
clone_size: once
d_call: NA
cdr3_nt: TGTGCCAGCAGCCCGGACACATTCCGCCCTAATGAAAAACTGTTTTTT
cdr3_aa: CASSPDTFRPNEKLFF

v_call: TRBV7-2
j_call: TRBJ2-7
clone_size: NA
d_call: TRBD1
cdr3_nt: TGTGCCAGCAGACTGAGACAGGGCTACGAGCAGTACTTC
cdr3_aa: CASRLRQGYEQYF

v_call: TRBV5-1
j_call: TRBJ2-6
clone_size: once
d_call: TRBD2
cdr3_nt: TGCGCCAGCAGCCCGGCGGGGGTGGGTGGCATGGGGGCCAACGTCCTGACTTTC
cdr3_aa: CASSPAGVGGMGANVLTF

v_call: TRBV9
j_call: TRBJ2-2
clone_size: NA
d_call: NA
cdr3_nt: TGTGCCAGCAGCGTATCCCGGGATATTCCCGGGGAGCTGTTTTTT
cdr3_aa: CASSVSRDIPGELFF

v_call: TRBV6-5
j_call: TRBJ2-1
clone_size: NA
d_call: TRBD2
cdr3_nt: TGTGCCAGCAGGCCTAGCGGGAGGGTGAATGAGCAGTTCTTC
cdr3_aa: CASRPSGRVNEQFF

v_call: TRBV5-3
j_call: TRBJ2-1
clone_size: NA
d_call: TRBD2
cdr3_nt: TGTGCCAGAAGCTCAACGACGACTAGCCCTTCCTACAATGAGCAGTTCTTC
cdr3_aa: CARSSTTTSPSYNEQFF

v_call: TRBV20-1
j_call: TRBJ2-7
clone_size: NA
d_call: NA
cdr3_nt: TGCAGTGCTAGTATTAGTCCGGGGTTAGTCGAGCAGTACTTC
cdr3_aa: CSASISPGLVEQYF

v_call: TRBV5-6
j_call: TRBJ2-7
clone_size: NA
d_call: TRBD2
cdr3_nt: TGTGCCAGCAGCGGTACTAGCGGGAGGGCCCTTAATTACTACGAGCAGTACTTC
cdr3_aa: CASSGTSGRALNYYEQYF

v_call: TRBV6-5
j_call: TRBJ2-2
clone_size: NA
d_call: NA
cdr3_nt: TGTGCCAGCAGGGACGGACAAAGCAACACCGGGGAGCTGTTTTTT
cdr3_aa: CASRDGQSNTGELFF

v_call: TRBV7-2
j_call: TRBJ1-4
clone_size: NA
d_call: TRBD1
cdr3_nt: TGTGCCAGCAGCTTAGGCAGGGGGACGGGGAATGAAAAACTGTTTTTT
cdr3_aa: CASSLGRGTGNEKLFF

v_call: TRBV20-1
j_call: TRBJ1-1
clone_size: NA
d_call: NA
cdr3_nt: TGCAGTGCTAGTCCCCAGGGGTTCGCTGAAGCTTTCTTT
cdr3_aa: CSASPQGFAEAFF

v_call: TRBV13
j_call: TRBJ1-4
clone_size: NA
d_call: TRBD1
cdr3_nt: TGTGCCAGCAGCCCAACAGGGGGCGACAATGAAAAACTGTTTTTT
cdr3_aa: CASSPTGGDNEKLFF

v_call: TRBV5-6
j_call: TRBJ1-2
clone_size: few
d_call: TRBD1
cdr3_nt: TGTGCCAGCAGCTTGGGACAGGGGAGGGCGGTCTATGGCTACACCTTC
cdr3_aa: CASSLGQGRAVYGYTF

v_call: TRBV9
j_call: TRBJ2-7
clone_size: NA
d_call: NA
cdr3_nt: TGTGCCAGCAGCCCCGGTACCTACGAGCAGTACTTC
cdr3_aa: CASSPGTYEQYF

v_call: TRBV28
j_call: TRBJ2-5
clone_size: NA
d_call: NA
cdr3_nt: TGTGCCAGCAGTTTTGGACCATCGGGACATGTAGAGACCCAGTACTTC
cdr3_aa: CASSFGPSGHVETQYF

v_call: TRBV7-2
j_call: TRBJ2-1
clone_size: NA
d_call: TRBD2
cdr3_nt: TGTGCCAGCAGCTTAGTAGGGACTAGCGGTTACAATGAGCAGTTCTTC
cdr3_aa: CASSLVGTSGYNEQFF

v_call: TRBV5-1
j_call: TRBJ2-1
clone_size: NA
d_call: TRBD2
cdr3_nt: TGCGCCAGCAGTTTACTAGCGGAGGGCTACAATGAGCAGTTCTTC
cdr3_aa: CASSLLAEGYNEQFF

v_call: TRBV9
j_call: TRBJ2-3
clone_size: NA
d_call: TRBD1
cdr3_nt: TGTGCCAGCAGCGGAGCGACAGGGATGGGCACAGATACGCAGTATTTT
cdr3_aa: CASSGATGMGTDTQYF

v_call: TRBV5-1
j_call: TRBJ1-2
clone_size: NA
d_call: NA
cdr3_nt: TGCGCCAGCACGGAGGGTTCGAGGGCTAACTATGGCTACACCTTC
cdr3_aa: CASTEGSRANYGYTF

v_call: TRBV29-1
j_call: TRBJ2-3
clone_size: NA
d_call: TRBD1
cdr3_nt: TGCAGCGCAGAGGGACAGCTTAGCACAGATACGCAGTATTTT
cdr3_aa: CSAEGQLSTDTQYF

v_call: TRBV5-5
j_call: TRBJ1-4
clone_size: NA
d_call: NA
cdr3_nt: TGTGCCAGCAGCTTGCTCGGCGGGGAAAAACTGTTTTTT
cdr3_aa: CASSLLGGEKLFF

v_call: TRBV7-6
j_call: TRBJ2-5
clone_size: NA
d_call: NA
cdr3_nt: TGTGCCAGCAGCCTCGACGGTTCGCGGAAAGAGACCCAGTACTTC
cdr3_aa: CASSLDGSRKETQYF

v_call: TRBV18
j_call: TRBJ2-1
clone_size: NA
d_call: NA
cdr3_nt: TGTGCCAGCTCACCAAGTATAGCTTCCTACAATGAGCAGTTCTTC
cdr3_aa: CASSPSIASYNEQFF

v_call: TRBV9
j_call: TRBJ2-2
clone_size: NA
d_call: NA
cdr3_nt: TGTGCCAGCAGCTCCCGGGAGCTAGCGAACACCGGGGAGCTGTTTTTT
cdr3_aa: CASSSRELANTGELFF

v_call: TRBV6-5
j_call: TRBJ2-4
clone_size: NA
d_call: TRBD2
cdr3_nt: TGTGCCAGCAGCGCCCCGACTAGCGGGAGTGACATTCAGTACTTC
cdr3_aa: CASSAPTSGSDIQYF